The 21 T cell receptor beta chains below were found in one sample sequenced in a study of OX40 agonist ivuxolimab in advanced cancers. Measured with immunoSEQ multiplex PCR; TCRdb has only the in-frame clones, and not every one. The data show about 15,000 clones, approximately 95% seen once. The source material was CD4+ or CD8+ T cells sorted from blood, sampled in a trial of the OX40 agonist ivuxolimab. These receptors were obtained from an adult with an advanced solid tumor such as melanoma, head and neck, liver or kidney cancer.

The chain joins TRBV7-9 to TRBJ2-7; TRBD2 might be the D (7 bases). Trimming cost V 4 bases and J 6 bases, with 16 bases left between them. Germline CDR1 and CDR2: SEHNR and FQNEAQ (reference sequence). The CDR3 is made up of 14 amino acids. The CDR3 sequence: CASSSLRGAGEQYF. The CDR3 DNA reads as TGTGCCAGCAGCTCCCTCCGGGGGGCCGGCGAGCAGTACTTC.

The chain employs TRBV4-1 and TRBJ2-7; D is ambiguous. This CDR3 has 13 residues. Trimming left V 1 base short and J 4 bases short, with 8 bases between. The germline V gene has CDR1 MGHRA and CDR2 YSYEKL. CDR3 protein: CASSQGRKYEQYF. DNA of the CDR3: TGCGCCAGCAGCCAAGGCCGGAAGTACGAGCAGTACTTC.

CDR3 region: CASSLVPSAPYNEQFF. CDR3 sequence (DNA): TGCGCCAGCAGCTTGGTTCCTAGCGCTCCCTACAATGAGCAGTTCTTC. V and J are TRBV5-1 and TRBJ2-1; a weak D match, TRBD2 (6 bases). This CDR3 spans 16 amino acids. Germline V lookup: CDR1 SGHRS, CDR2 YFSETQ. With 0 bases removed from V and 2 bases from J, the gap between germline ends came to 12 bases.

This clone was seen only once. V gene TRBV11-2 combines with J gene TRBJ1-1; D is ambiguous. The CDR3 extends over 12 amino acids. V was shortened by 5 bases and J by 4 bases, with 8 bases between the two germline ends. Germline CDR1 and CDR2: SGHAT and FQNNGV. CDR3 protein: CASSLGFTEAFF. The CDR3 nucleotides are TGTGCCAGCAGCCTAGGGTTCACTGAAGCTTTCTTT.

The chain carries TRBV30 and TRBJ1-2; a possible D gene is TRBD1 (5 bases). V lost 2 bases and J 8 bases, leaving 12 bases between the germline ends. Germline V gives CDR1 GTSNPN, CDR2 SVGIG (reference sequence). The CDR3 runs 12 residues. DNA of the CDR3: TGTGCCTGGAGTTCTTCGGGGCTGGGCTACACCTTC. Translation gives CAWSSSGLGYTF.

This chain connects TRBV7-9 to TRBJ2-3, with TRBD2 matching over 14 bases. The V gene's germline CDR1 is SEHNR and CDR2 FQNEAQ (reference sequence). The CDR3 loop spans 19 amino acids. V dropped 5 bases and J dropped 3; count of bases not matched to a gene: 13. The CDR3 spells CASSGGLAGESWVTDTQYF. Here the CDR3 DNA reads TGTGCCAGCAGCGGGGGACTAGCGGGAGAGTCATGGGTAACAGATACGCAGTATTTT.

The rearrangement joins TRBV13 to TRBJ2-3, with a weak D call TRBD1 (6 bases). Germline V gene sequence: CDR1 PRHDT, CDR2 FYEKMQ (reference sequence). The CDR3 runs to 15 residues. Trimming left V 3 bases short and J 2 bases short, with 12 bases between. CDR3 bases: TGTGCCAGCAGCTTTCTCGGACAGTCCACAGATACGCAGTATTTT. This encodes CASSFLGQSTDTQYF.

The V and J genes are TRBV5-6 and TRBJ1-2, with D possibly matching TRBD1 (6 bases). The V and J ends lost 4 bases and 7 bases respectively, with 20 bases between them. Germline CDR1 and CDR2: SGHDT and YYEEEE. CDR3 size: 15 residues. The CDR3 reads CASSLDSTGWSGYTF. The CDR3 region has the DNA TGTGCCAGCAGCCTGGACTCGACAGGCTGGTCTGGCTACACCTTC.

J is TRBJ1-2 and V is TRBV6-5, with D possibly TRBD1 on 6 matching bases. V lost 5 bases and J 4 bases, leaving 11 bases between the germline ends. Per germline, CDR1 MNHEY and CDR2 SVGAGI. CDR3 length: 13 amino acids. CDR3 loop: CASSDGQSYGYTF. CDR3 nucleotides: TGTGCCAGCAGTGATGGACAGTCCTATGGCTACACCTTC.

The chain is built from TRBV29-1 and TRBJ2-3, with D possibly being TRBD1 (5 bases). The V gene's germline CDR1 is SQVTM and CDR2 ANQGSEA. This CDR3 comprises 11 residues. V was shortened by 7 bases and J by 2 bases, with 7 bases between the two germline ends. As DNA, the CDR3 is TGCAGCGGCAGGGTCACAGATACGCAGTATTTT. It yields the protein CSGRVTDTQYF.

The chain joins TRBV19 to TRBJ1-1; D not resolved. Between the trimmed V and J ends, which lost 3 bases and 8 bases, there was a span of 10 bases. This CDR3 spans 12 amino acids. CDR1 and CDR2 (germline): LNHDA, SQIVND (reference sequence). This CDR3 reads CASSIGQVEAFF. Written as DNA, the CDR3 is TGTGCCAGTAGTATCGGCCAGGTAGAAGCTTTCTTT.

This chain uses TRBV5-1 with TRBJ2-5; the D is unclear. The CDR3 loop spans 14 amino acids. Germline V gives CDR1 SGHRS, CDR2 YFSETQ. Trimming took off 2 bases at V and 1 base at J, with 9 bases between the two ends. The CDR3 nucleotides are TGCGCCAGCAGCTTAGTGGGCTCCCAAGAGACCCAGTACTTC. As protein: CASSLVGSQETQYF.

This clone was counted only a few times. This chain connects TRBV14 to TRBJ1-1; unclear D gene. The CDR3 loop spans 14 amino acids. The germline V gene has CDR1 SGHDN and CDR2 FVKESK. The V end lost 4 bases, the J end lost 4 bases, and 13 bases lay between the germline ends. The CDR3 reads CASSPLTFATEAFF. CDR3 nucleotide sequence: TGTGCCAGCAGCCCCCTTACTTTTGCCACTGAAGCTTTCTTT.

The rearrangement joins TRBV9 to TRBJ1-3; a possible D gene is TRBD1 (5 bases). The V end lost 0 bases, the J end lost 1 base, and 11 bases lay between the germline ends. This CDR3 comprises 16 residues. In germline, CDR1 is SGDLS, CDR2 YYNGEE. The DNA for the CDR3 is TGTGCCAGCAGCGTAGATTGGGGACTTTCTGGAAACACCATATATTTT. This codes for CASSVDWGLSGNTIYF. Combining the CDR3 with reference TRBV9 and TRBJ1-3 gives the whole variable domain DSGVTQTPKHLITATGQRVTLRCSPRSGDLSVYWYQQSLDQGLQFLIQYYNGEERAKGNILERFSAQQFPDLHSELNLSSLELGDSALYFCASSVDWGLSGNTIYFGEGSWLTVV.

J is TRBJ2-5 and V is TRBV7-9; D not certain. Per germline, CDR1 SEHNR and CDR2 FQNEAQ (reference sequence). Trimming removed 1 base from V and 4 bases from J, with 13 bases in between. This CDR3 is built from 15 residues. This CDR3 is CASSLGRPDGETQYF. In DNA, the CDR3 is TGTGCCAGCAGCTTAGGACGACCGGACGGAGAGACCCAGTACTTC.

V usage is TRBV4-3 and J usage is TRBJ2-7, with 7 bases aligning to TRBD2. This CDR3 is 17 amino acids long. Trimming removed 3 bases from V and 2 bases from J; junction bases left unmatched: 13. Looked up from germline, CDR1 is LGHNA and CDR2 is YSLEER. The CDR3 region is CASSHRRGLADTYEQYF. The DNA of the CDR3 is TGCGCCAGCAGCCACCGTCGTGGGCTAGCGGACACCTACGAGCAGTACTTC.

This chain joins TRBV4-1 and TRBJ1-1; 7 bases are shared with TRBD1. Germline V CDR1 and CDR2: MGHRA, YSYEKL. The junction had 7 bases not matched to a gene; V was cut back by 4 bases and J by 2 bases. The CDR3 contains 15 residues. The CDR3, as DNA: TGCGCCAGCAGCCTAGGGGGCACCAAAAACACTGAAGCTTTCTTT. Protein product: CASSLGGTKNTEAFF.

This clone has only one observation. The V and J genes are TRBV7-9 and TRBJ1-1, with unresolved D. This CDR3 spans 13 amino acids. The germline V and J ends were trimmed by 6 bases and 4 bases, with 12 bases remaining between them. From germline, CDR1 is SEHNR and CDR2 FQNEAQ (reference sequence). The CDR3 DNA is TGTGCCAGCAGAAGTGGAGGAGTCACTGAAGCTTTCTTT. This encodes CASRSGGVTEAFF.

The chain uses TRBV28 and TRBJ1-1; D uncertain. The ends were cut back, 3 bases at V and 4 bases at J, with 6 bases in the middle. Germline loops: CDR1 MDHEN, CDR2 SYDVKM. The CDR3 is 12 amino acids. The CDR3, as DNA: TGTGCCAGCAGTTTTCCTGGCACTGAAGCTTTCTTT. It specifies CASSFPGTEAFF.

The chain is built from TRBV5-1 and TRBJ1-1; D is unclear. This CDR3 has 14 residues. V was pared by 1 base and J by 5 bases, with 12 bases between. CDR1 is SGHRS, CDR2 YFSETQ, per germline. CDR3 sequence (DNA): TGCGCCAGCAGCTTGTACCGGGGTAGGACTGAAGCTTTCTTT. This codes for CASSLYRGRTEAFF.

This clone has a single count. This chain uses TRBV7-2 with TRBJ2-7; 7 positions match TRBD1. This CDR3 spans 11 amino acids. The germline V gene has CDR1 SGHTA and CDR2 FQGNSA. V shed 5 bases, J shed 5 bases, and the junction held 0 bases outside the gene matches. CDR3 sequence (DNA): TGTGCCAGCAGCGGACAGGACGAGCAGTACTTC. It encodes CASSGQDEQYF. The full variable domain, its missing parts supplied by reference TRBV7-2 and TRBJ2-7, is GAGVSQSPSNKVTEKGKDVELRCDPISGHTALYWYRQSLGQGLEFLIYFQGNSAPDKSGLPSDRFSAERTGGSVSTLTIQRTQQEDSAVYLCASSGQDEQYFGPGTRLTVT.